Included here is one T cell receptor beta chain sequence, with context. Lymphocytes (intraepithelial and lamina propria) were released by processing the graft tissue. These data are taken from a study of graft-versus-host responses after intestinal transplantation. The V segment lost 6 bases and the J segment 2 bases; nucleotides outside the gene matches: 3. The germline CDR1 and CDR2 sequences are SGDLS and YYNGEE. This CDR3 contains 14 residues. Sequenced by immunoSEQ multiplex PCR; TCRdb stores in-frame clones only, minus some. Of 20,000 to 25,000 clones listed, around 80% were seen once; the top ten hold roughly 3%.

V usage is TRBV9 and J usage is TRBJ2-1, with 9 positions matching TRBD2. The receptor was isolated from a human patient who received an intestinal transplant, so some T cells may come from the graft donor. The sequencing used ileum tissue, collected 12 days after intestinal transplant. Here the CDR3 reads CASTRTSAYNEQFF. The CDR3, as DNA: TGTGCCAGCACAAGGACTAGCGCCTACAATGAGCAGTTCTTC. Full variable domain (rest looked up from reference TRBV9 and TRBJ2-1): DSGVTQTPKHLITATGQRVTLRCSPRSGDLSVYWYQQSLDQGLQFLIQYYNGEERAKGNILERFSAQQFPDLHSELNLSSLELGDSALYFCASTRTSAYNEQFFGPGTRLTVL.